This T cell receptor (beta chain) was obtained from a study of regulatory T cells in long-lasting Graves disease. Time point: persistent/refractory GD, antithyroid drugs over 5 years with positive TRAb. Following extraction of RNA from PBMCs, that RNA was used to make the TCR library. Both iRepertoire HTBI primers and Arm-PCR of CDR3 regions were used to build the TCR beta libraries. TCRdb passed the multiplex PCR reads through MiXCR, listing each CDR3 protein once. Seen here are 500,000 to 800,000 distinct CDR3 sequences, 30% observed once, and the top ten hold around 42%. Trimming left V 2 bases short and J 0 bases short, with 12 bases between. The CDR3 sequence is 15 residues long. Germline V CDR1 and CDR2: SGHDT, YYEEEE.

This chain uses TRBV5-6 with TRBJ2-7; D possibly corresponds to TRBD2 (6 bases). The material was peripheral blood mononuclear cells (PBMCs), obtained when the disease was refractory, from a patient treated with antithyroid drugs. The sequence derives from a female donor with Graves disease. This CDR3 reads CASSFPGLTSYEQYF. The CDR3 DNA follows: TGTGCCAGCAGCTTTCCGGGACTCACCTCCTACGAGCAGTACTTC.